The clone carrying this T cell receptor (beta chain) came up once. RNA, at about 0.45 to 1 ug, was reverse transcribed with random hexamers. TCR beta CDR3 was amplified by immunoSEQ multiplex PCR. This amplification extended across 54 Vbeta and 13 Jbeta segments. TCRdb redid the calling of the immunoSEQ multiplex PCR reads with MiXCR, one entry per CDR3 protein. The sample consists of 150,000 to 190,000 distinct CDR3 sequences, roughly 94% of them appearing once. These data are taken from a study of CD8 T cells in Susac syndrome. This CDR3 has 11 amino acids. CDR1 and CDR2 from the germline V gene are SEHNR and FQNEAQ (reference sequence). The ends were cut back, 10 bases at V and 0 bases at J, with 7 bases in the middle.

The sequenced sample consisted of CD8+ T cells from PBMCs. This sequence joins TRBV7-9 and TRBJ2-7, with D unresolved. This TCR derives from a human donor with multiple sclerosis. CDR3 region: CATSVSYEQYF. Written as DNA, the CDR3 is TGTGCCACCTCCGTCTCCTACGAGCAGTACTTC.